The 22 T cell receptor beta chains reported below all come from one sample, sequenced in a study of lymphopenia after photon versus proton radiotherapy. Some clones are missing from TCRdb's copy, which holds only in-frame ones; the method was immunoSEQ multiplex PCR. The data contain tens of thousands of clones, 94% of them singletons. The sequenced sample was peripheral blood, obtained from a patient treated with photon-based radiotherapy. The origin of the receptors is a woman aged 45-60 years with cholangiocarcinoma.

The chain carries TRBV7-8 and TRBJ1-5, with a possible D match to TRBD1 (6 bases). The CDR3 runs 20 residues. Germline V gene lookup returns CDR1 SGHVS and CDR2 FQNEAQ. V lost 2 bases and J lost 7, with 30 bases in between. The CDR3 loop reads CASSLIPLRSARGERQPQHF. In DNA, the CDR3 is TGTGCCAGCAGCTTAATCCCACTTCGCTCCGCGAGGGGGGAGCGGCAGCCCCAGCATTTT. Full variable domain (remainder filled in from reference TRBV7-8 and TRBJ1-5): GAGVSQSPRYKVAKRGQDVALRCDPISGHVSLFWYQQALGQGPEFLTYFQNEAQLDKSGLPSDRFFAERPEGSVSTLKIQRTQQEDSAVYLCASSLIPLRSARGERQPQHFGDGTRLSIL.

V gene TRBV30 combines with J gene TRBJ1-1; the D is unclear. The CDR3 contains 13 residues. CDR1 is GTSNPN, CDR2 SVGIG, per germline (reference sequence). V dropped 2 bases and J dropped 0 bases, with 7 bases sitting between them. CDR3 sequence: CAWSQGLNTEAFF. The CDR3 nucleotides are TGTGCCTGGAGTCAAGGGTTGAACACTGAAGCTTTCTTT.

This chain connects TRBV2 to TRBJ2-1; D is unresolved. Germline CDR1 and CDR2: SNHLY and FYNNEI. V was pared by 5 bases and J by 4 bases, with 3 bases between. This CDR3 has 11 amino acids. The CDR3 reads CASSSYNEQFF. CDR3 in DNA: TGTGCCAGCAGTAGTTACAATGAGCAGTTCTTC.

The gene calls are TRBV6-5 and TRBJ2-1, with D unresolved. Trimming removed 6 bases at V and 7 bases at J, with 10 bases between. The CDR3 consists of 12 residues. Germline assignment: CDR1 MNHEY and CDR2 SVGAGI. The CDR3 loop is CASRHGGNEQFF. The CDR3 region has the DNA TGTGCCAGCAGACATGGCGGTAATGAGCAGTTCTTC.

The chain has TRBV6-5 and TRBJ1-1; 7 bases agree with TRBD1. J lost 5 bases, V lost 7 bases, and 10 bases had no gene match. CDR1 and CDR2 (germline): MNHEY, SVGAGI. This CDR3 is built from 14 residues. CDR3 in DNA: TGTGCCAGCACTGACAGGGAAGGTAGGACTGAAGCTTTCTTT. This sequence encodes CASTDREGRTEAFF.

The chain combines TRBV5-1 with TRBJ1-2; D is undetermined. V lost 0 bases, J lost 2 bases, and 5 bases lay in between. Germline CDR1 reads SGHRS; CDR2 reads YFSETQ. The CDR3 length is 13 residues. CDR3 sequence (DNA): TGCGCCAGCAGCTTGGACCAGAACTATGGCTACACCTTC. It codes for CASSLDQNYGYTF.

This clone was observed once. J is TRBJ1-2 and V is TRBV4-1; D not resolved. Germline assignment: CDR1 MGHRA and CDR2 YSYEKL. Trimming pared 0 bases from V and 4 bases from J, leaving 12 bases between. The CDR3 is made up of 15 amino acids. In DNA, the CDR3 is TGCGCCAGCAGCCAAGACTGGGGAGGACCCTATGGCTACACCTTC. Its translation is CASSQDWGGPYGYTF.

The chain carries TRBV7-9 and TRBJ1-1; possible D gene TRBD1, 6 bases. CDR3 length: 15 amino acids. Germline assignment: CDR1 SEHNR and CDR2 FQNEAQ (reference sequence). The V gene lost 5 bases and the J gene lost 0 bases, with 13 bases spanning the gap. The chain's CDR3 is CASSPEQGMNTEAFF. CDR3 DNA sequence: TGTGCCAGCAGCCCCGAGCAGGGGATGAACACTGAAGCTTTCTTT.

The chain carries TRBV19 and TRBJ2-7, with D perhaps matching TRBD1 (5 bases). V was trimmed by 0 bases and J by 6 bases, leaving 15 bases between them. The CDR3 covers 15 residues. The germline CDR1 and CDR2 sequences are LNHDA and SQIVND (reference sequence). CDR3 sequence (DNA): TGTGCCAGTAGTATAGATGGGGCAGCTCAGGGCGAGCAGTACTTC. Encoded protein: CASSIDGAAQGEQYF.

Written as DNA, the CDR3 is TGCAGTGCCAGATGGGGTGAGACCCAGTACTTC. As protein: CSARWGETQYF. V is TRBV20-1 and J is TRBJ2-5; D uncertain. This CDR3 region has 11 residues. Trimming removed 6 bases from V and 5 bases from J, with 10 bases in between. Germline V gene lookup returns CDR1 DFQATT and CDR2 SNEGSKA (reference sequence).

This sequence joins TRBV29-1 and TRBJ1-1, with a weak D call TRBD1 (5 bases). The germline CDR1 and CDR2 sequences are SQVTM and ANQGSEA. Trimming removed 7 bases from V and 5 bases from J, with 20 bases in between. The CDR3 length is 14 residues. The chain's CDR3 is CSADAGQGRTEAFF. Here the CDR3 DNA reads TGCAGCGCTGACGCGGGGCAGGGAAGGACTGAAGCTTTCTTT.

The CDR3 DNA reads as TGCGCCAGCAGCCAAGCGGGGGCCAGGACGCTTGAAGCTTTCTTT. The encoded protein is CASSQAGARTLEAFF. The chain joins TRBV4-3 to TRBJ1-1; tentatively, D is TRBD1 (6 bases). V gave up 1 base and J gave up 7 bases, with 16 bases separating them. Germline CDR1 is LGHNA and CDR2 is YSLEER. The CDR3 spans 15 residues.

This chain joins TRBV7-9 and TRBJ1-2; D might be TRBD1 (5 bases). Germline V gene lookup returns CDR1 SEHNR and CDR2 FQNEAQ (reference sequence). The CDR3 loop spans 14 amino acids. Trimming stripped 6 bases from V and 4 bases from J, with 15 bases between. The CDR3 loop reads CASSPTGRFYGYTF. The CDR3 bases are TGTGCCAGCAGTCCAACGGGGCGCTTCTATGGCTACACCTTC.

The rearrangement uses TRBV5-4 and TRBJ2-5; 8 bases agree with TRBD1. This CDR3 contains 18 residues. The V segment lost 4 bases and the J segment 3 bases; nucleotides outside the gene matches: 17. Looked up from germline, CDR1 is SGHNT and CDR2 is YYREEE (reference sequence). CDR3 coding DNA: TGTGCCAGCAGCGCTGGACCGTTTCGACAGGGGAAGGAAGAGACCCAGTACTTC. Protein product: CASSAGPFRQGKEETQYF.

The V and J genes are TRBV6-5 and TRBJ1-2; TRBD1 is a possible D gene (6 bases). V gave up 4 bases and J gave up 4 bases, with 16 bases separating them. From germline, CDR1 is MNHEY and CDR2 SVGAGI. CDR3 length equals 15 residues. The CDR3 region is CASSWSGGTTYGYTF. CDR3 in DNA: TGTGCCAGCAGTTGGTCCGGGGGGACAACCTATGGCTACACCTTC.

This chain links TRBV7-2 with TRBJ1-3; tentative D call: TRBD1 (6 bases). V was trimmed by 4 bases and J by 4 bases, leaving 17 bases between them. The length of the CDR3 is 16 residues. In germline, CDR1 is SGHTA, CDR2 FQGNSA. CDR3 bases: TGTGCCAGCAGCTCCGGCGGGGGGCTAAGAGGAAACACCATATATTTT. This gives the protein CASSSGGGLRGNTIYF.

The chain employs TRBV7-2 and TRBJ1-3, with D possibly being TRBD1 (5 bases). The V gene's germline CDR1 is SGHTA and CDR2 FQGNSA. Trimming shortened V by 1 base and J by 7 bases, and 8 bases separated the two germline ends. The CDR3 covers 13 residues. Here the CDR3 DNA reads TGTGCCAGCAGCTTAGTCGAGGGGAACACCATATATTTT. Amino acid sequence: CASSLVEGNTIYF.

The V and J genes are TRBV6-5 and TRBJ1-5; no clear D. The CDR3 totals 14 residues. Trimming removed 6 bases from V and 7 bases from J, with 16 bases in between. The germline gives CDR1 MNHEY, CDR2 SVGAGI. The CDR3 protein is CASSRARFGQPQHF. CDR3 sequence (DNA): TGTGCCAGCAGCCGAGCGAGGTTCGGGCAGCCCCAGCATTTT.

This chain joins TRBV5-1 and TRBJ2-7; a weak D match, TRBD1 (7 bases). CDR3 length: 14 residues. Deletions cut 6 bases from V and 0 bases from J, with 13 bases between. Germline lookup yields CDR1 SGHRS and CDR2 YFSETQ. CDR3 region: CASTQGGSSYEQYF. The CDR3 DNA reads TGCGCCAGCACCCAGGGGGGAAGCTCCTACGAGCAGTACTTC.

The rearrangement links TRBV6-6 to TRBJ1-5; possibly TRBD1 for D (5 bases). The germline V and J ends were trimmed by 1 base and 11 bases, with 18 bases remaining between them. Germline V gene data show CDR1 as MNHNY and CDR2 as SVGAGI (reference sequence). The CDR3 length is 15 residues. The CDR3 region has the DNA TGTGCCAGCAGTTACTTAAGCACAGGTCCATTGGCCCAGCATTTT. This translates into CASSYLSTGPLAQHF.

The V and J genes are TRBV30 and TRBJ1-1; unclear D gene. With 2 bases removed from V and 2 bases from J, the gap between germline ends came to 9 bases. Germline CDR1 GTSNPN, CDR2 SVGIG (reference sequence). This CDR3 has 13 residues. CDR3 coding DNA: TGTGCCTGGAGTAGAAATACCAACACTGAAGCTTTCTTT. Its translation is CAWSRNTNTEAFF.

The V gene is TRBV19, the J gene TRBJ2-7; TRBD1 agrees at 8 bases. Germline CDR1 and CDR2: LNHDA and SQIVND (reference sequence). With V trimmed by 6 bases and J by 0 bases, 4 bases remained unmatched. This CDR3 has 14 amino acids. In DNA form, the CDR3 reads TGTGCCAGTAGCGGGGACAGGTCCTCCTACGAGCAGTACTTC. Amino acids: CASSGDRSSYEQYF.